This TCR beta chain was documented in a study of T-cell reconstitution after alpha-beta-depleted transplantation in children. The TCRbeta library was prepared with unique molecular identifiers. MiXCR, applied by TCRdb to the PCR reads, yields one record per CDR3 protein. Here the sample spans 150,000 to 250,000 distinct CDR3 sequences, roughly 15% being singletons. Many counts were recorded for this clonotype. V lost 7 bases and J lost 10, with 17 bases in between. The CDR3 contains 14 residues. Source: PBMCs from the stem cell graft donor, taken from the stem cell graft. This clonotype was sampled from a human donor who donated a stem cell graft to a child with acute lymphoblastic leukemia. V is TRBV12-3 or TRBV12-4 and J is TRBJ1-6; D is uncertain. CDR3 loop: CASTRTVGMSPLHF. The CDR3 DNA reads TGTGCCAGCACCCGGACCGTCGGGATGTCACCCCTCCACTTT.